These 30 T cell receptor beta chains were all obtained from the same sample, sequenced in a study of spatial heterogeneity in lung cancer. General observations from the study: Counts that tracked tumor mutation counts were those of expanded intratumoral alpha and beta TCRs.

These receptors lack a known antigen. TCRdb re-derived calls from the 5' RACE reads in MiXCR, one entry per CDR3 protein. The sample records about 100,000 distinct CDR3 sequences, about 4.6% being singletons. Noted time point: sample taken at primary tumor resection. The specimen was lung tumor tissue, collected at surgery. These receptors all come from a male donor with early-stage non-small cell lung cancer.

This clonotype was found a few times. The J gene is TRBJ2-7, the V gene TRBV6-6; 7 bases map to TRBD2. The J segment lost 4 bases and the V segment lost 7 bases, leaving 10 bases of the junction unmatched. Germline V gives CDR1 MNHNY, CDR2 SVGAGI (reference sequence). The length of the CDR3 is 14 residues. The CDR3 is CASNPSGSPYEQYF. As DNA, the CDR3 is TGTGCCAGCAACCCTAGCGGATCTCCATACGAGCAGTACTTC.

This clonotype was observed at least ten times. V usage is TRBV15 and J usage is TRBJ1-6; D is possibly TRBD1 (5 bases). CDR1 is LNHNV, CDR2 YYDKDF, per germline (reference sequence). With 9 bases removed from V and 6 bases from J, the gap between germline ends came to 15 bases. This CDR3 spans 14 amino acids. In DNA form, the CDR3 reads TGTGCCACGGGGCCTCGGGGGTCTAATTCACCCCTCCACTTT. Encoded protein: CATGPRGSNSPLHF.

A remark on this clonotype: This may be a read error: a much more frequent sequence differs by one nucleotide. This chain joins TRBV27 and TRBJ1-2, with D hard to call. The CDR3 totals 14 residues. Looked up from germline, CDR1 is MNHEY and CDR2 is SMNVEV (reference sequence). This CDR3 is CASSSVWGDYGYAF. As DNA, the CDR3 is TGTGCCAGCAGTTCAGTATGGGGTGACTATGGCTACGCCTTC.

The table lists this clonotype with many counts. V gene TRBV6-5 combines with J gene TRBJ2-4; D may match TRBD1 or TRBD2 (6 bases each). CDR3 length: 14 amino acids. Between the trimmed V and J ends, which lost 5 bases and 2 bases, there was a span of 10 bases. The germline V gene has CDR1 MNHEY and CDR2 SVGAGI. The CDR3 reads CASSRRDTKNIQYF. CDR3 sequence (DNA): TGTGCCAGCAGTCGGCGGGACACCAAAAACATTCAGTACTTC.

This clonotype was seen repeatedly, ten times or more. In DNA form, the CDR3 reads TGTGCCAGCAGTGAAGATGACCTTCCTAATTCACCCCTCCACTTT. Its protein is CASSEDDLPNSPLHF. V usage is TRBV6-1 and J usage is TRBJ1-6; D unclear. CDR1 is MNHNS and CDR2 is SASEGT in the germline V gene. The germline V and J ends were trimmed by 1 base and 6 bases, with 10 bases remaining between them. CDR3 length: 15 amino acids.

This clonotype turned up a few times. V gene TRBV24-1 combines with J gene TRBJ2-7, with D possibly being TRBD2 (6 bases). The V gene's germline CDR1 is KGHDR and CDR2 SFDVKD. The germline V and J ends were trimmed by 9 bases and 5 bases, with 22 bases remaining between them. CDR3 length: 15 amino acids. In DNA form, the CDR3 reads TGTGCCACCCCATCGACGGCTCCACGCGGGAACGAGCAGTACTTC. Residues: CATPSTAPRGNEQYF.

This clonotype was observed a handful of times. The chain carries TRBV6-5 and TRBJ2-1; 12 bases line up with TRBD2. The CDR3 is 14 residues long. The V and J ends lost 9 bases and 4 bases, in that order; junction bases with no gene match: 4. Looked up from germline, CDR1 is MNHEY and CDR2 is SVGAGI. Here the CDR3 reads CARTSGRIYNEQFF. As DNA, the CDR3 is TGTGCCAGGACTAGCGGGAGAATTTACAATGAGCAGTTCTTC.

This clonotype came up a few times. V is TRBV28 and J is TRBJ1-2, with a possible D match to TRBD1 (6 bases). Germline values: CDR1 MDHEN, CDR2 SYDVKM. The CDR3 has 16 amino acids. Trimming stripped 6 bases from V and 8 bases from J, with 25 bases between. The CDR3 spells CASSFIDAGEGKGYTF. The CDR3 nucleotides are TGTGCCAGCAGCTTCATCGACGCAGGGGAGGGAAAGGGCTACACCTTC.

This clonotype was recorded many times. The chain is built from TRBV7-6 and TRBJ1-2; 8 nucleotides match TRBD1. The trim removed 4 bases at V and 7 bases at J, leaving 8 bases unmatched. From germline, CDR1 is SGHVS and CDR2 FNYEAQ. The CDR3 has 14 residues. The CDR3 is CASSSKGTGGGYTF. The CDR3 DNA is TGTGCCAGCAGCTCAAAGGGGACAGGTGGTGGCTACACCTTC.

In this sample, this clonotype turned up many times. This chain uses TRBV5-4 with TRBJ2-3; 13 bases are shared with TRBD2. Germline trimming cut 6 bases from V and 5 bases from J; bases unmatched to any gene: 6. The germline gives CDR1 SGHNT, CDR2 YYREEE (reference sequence). This CDR3 region has 15 residues. CDR3 sequence (DNA): TGTGCCAGCAACCCGGGACTAGCGGGATTAGATACGCAGTATTTT. It translates to CASNPGLAGLDTQYF. The full variable domain, completed using reference TRBV5-4 and TRBJ2-3, is ETGVTQSPTHLIKTRGQQVTLRCSSQSGHNTVSWYQQALGQGPQFIFQYYREEENGRGNFPPRFSGLQFPNYSSELNVNALELDDSALYLCASNPGLAGLDTQYFGPGTRLTVL.

J is TRBJ1-2 and V is TRBV4-1; D call uncertain. This CDR3 spans 15 amino acids. Looked up from germline, CDR1 is MGHRA and CDR2 is YSYEKL. V shed 1 base and J shed 4 bases, with 13 bases lying between them. This CDR3 reads CASSQAEKGPYGYTF. The CDR3 nucleotides read TGCGCCAGCAGCCAAGCGGAGAAGGGCCCCTATGGCTACACCTTC.

The chain joins TRBV5-1 to TRBJ1-1; unclear D gene. Germline V gene lookup returns CDR1 SGHRS and CDR2 YFSETQ. The CDR3 extends over 14 amino acids. Trimming pared 1 base from V and 4 bases from J, leaving 11 bases between. CDR3 DNA: TGCGCCAGCAGCTTGTCGGTCAGACTCACTGAAGCTTTCTTT. Its translation: CASSLSVRLTEAFF. Full variable domain (missing parts from reference TRBV5-1 and TRBJ1-1): KAGVTQTPRYLIKTRGQQVTLSCSPISGHRSVSWYQQTPGQGLQFLFEYFSETQRNKGNFPGRFSGRQFSNSRSEMNVSTLELGDSALYLCASSLSVRLTEAFFGQGTRLTVV.

This clonotype was seen at least ten times. This rearrangement joins TRBV28 to TRBJ2-2; TRBD1 aligns across 7 bases. Losses at the gene ends were 2 bases for V and 6 bases for J; bases not matched to a gene: 9. Germline values: CDR1 MDHEN, CDR2 SYDVKM. CDR3 size: 16 residues. CDR3 sequence: CASSLRTGSVAGELFF. DNA of the CDR3: TGTGCCAGCAGTTTACGGACAGGTAGCGTGGCCGGGGAGCTGTTTTTT.

This clonotype has ten or more counts. V and J are TRBV4-1 and TRBJ1-4, with a tentative D call TRBD1 (5 bases). Per germline, CDR1 MGHRA and CDR2 YSYEKL. There are 15 residues in the CDR3. The V end was cut by 4 bases, the J end by 10 bases, with 19 bases between. The CDR3 DNA sequence: TGCGCCAGCAGCCGTCTAGGCGGGCGGGGCGGAAAACTGTTTTTT. The encoded protein is CASSRLGGRGGKLFF.

In its sample, this clonotype was seen many times. The rearrangement uses TRBV6-5 and TRBJ2-1; TRBD2 matches 11 bases. Germline V CDR1 and CDR2: MNHEY, SVGAGI. This CDR3 comprises 16 residues. The ends lost 0 bases at V and 4 bases at J; junction bases unmatched: 2. The CDR3 region is CASSYSGLADYNEQFF. As DNA, the CDR3 is TGTGCCAGCAGTTACTCGGGACTAGCGGATTACAATGAGCAGTTCTTC.

This clonotype has just a few counts. In DNA form, the CDR3 reads TGTGCCACCAGCAGAGATTTTAGAGCGGGAGCAGCAGATACGCAGTATTTT. It yields the protein CATSRDFRAGAADTQYF. This rearrangement joins TRBV15 to TRBJ2-3; 8 nucleotides agree with TRBD2. Germline loops: CDR1 LNHNV, CDR2 YYDKDF (reference sequence). There are 17 residues in the CDR3. V lost 0 bases to trimming and J lost 4 bases; unmatched junction nucleotides: 9.

The gene calls are TRBV4-1 and TRBJ2-3; weak D call: TRBD1 (6 bases). Trimming took off 7 bases at V and 3 bases at J, with 11 bases between the two ends. CDR3 length: 13 amino acids. CDR1 and CDR2 from the germline V gene are MGHRA and YSYEKL. CDR3 residues: CASTQGRTDTQYF. The CDR3 nucleotides are TGCGCCAGCACCCAGGGGAGAACAGATACGCAGTATTTT.

There are many counts of this clonotype. The rearrangement joins TRBV2 to TRBJ1-5; D call uncertain. The CDR3 spans 12 residues. CDR1 is SNHLY, CDR2 FYNNEI, per germline. V was pared by 8 bases and J by 5 bases, with 10 bases between. Here the CDR3 reads CASQWGDQPQHF. The CDR3 region has the DNA TGTGCCAGCCAATGGGGTGATCAGCCCCAGCATTTT.

This clonotype was observed at least ten times. The V call is TRBV6-6, the J call TRBJ1-6; 7 bases are a match to TRBD1. This CDR3 is 16 amino acids long. V shed 0 bases and J 9 bases; nucleotides not matched to a gene: 8. Germline V gene sequence: CDR1 MNHNY, CDR2 SVGAGI (reference sequence). This chain's CDR3 is CASSYSMTGKSSPLHF. CDR3 coding DNA: TGTGCCAGCAGTTACTCCATGACAGGGAAGAGTTCACCCCTCCACTTT.

This clonotype has only a few counts. This chain links TRBV5-5 with TRBJ2-2, with 9 bases fitting TRBD2. Trimming took 4 bases from V and 7 from J; bases not matched to a gene: 8. The germline V gene encodes CDR1 SGHKS and CDR2 YYEKEE (reference sequence). There are 15 residues in the CDR3. CDR3 loop: CASSPLAGTGGELFF. The CDR3 DNA reads as TGTGCCAGCAGCCCCCTAGCGGGAACCGGCGGGGAGCTGTTTTTT.

This sequence joins TRBV4-1 and TRBJ2-5, with 11 bases lining up with TRBD2. This CDR3 is built from 17 residues. The V segment lost 1 base and the J segment 4 bases; nucleotides outside the gene matches: 8. Germline V lookup: CDR1 MGHRA, CDR2 YSYEKL. This chain's CDR3 is CASSQAHEGTSGETQYF. CDR3 sequence (DNA): TGCGCCAGCAGCCAAGCCCATGAAGGGACTAGCGGAGAGACCCAGTACTTC.

This clonotype was counted at least ten times. The gene calls are TRBV7-2 and TRBJ2-3; 8 bases fit TRBD2. V shed 1 base, J shed 3 bases, and the junction held 3 bases outside the gene matches. The CDR3 loop spans 15 amino acids. Germline V gene data show CDR1 as SGHTA and CDR2 as FQGNSA. The CDR3 DNA sequence: TGTGCCAGCAGCTTAGGGAGCGGGAGTACAGATACGCAGTATTTT. Its protein product is CASSLGSGSTDTQYF.

This sequence joins TRBV2 and TRBJ1-2; D gene uncertain. V lost 3 bases to trimming and J lost 0 bases, with 8 bases between them. Germline V gene sequence: CDR1 SNHLY, CDR2 FYNNEI. CDR3 length: 14 residues. Here the CDR3 reads CASSDWQTNYGYTF. DNA of the CDR3: TGTGCCAGCAGTGATTGGCAGACTAACTATGGCTACACCTTC.

By sample fraction, this clonotype is medium-sized (0.01 to 0.1%). This chain joins TRBV28 and TRBJ1-2; no clear D. CDR1 MDHEN and CDR2 SYDVKM come from the germline V gene. Between the trimmed V and J ends, which lost 5 bases and 6 bases, there was a span of 13 bases. The CDR3 sequence is 13 residues long. The CDR3 sequence is CASSVRGADGYTF. The DNA for the CDR3 is TGTGCCAGCAGTGTCCGGGGTGCGGATGGCTACACCTTC.

This clonotype was observed at least ten times. The V call is TRBV2, the J call TRBJ2-1; TRBD2 agrees at 7 bases. After removal of 7 bases from V and 0 bases from J, the junction contained 6 bases not matched to a gene. Germline CDR1 reads SNHLY; CDR2 reads FYNNEI. This CDR3 has 15 amino acids. The CDR3 protein is CASTGGESSYNEQFF. CDR3 in DNA: TGTGCCAGCACTGGGGGGGAGAGCTCCTACAATGAGCAGTTCTTC.

The chain links TRBV12-3 or TRBV12-4 to TRBJ1-1; D not resolved. The CDR3 spans 13 residues. V was pared by 3 bases and J by 4 bases, with 9 bases between. CDR3 coding DNA: TGTGCCAGCAGTTTTCGGGAGTTCACTGAAGCTTTCTTT. Translated: CASSFREFTEAFF.

This clonotype was detected many times. The gene calls are TRBV10-3 and TRBJ2-7, with D uncertain. The germline V gene encodes CDR1 ENHRY and CDR2 SYGVKD. The CDR3 is 14 amino acids. Trimming stripped 3 bases from V and 4 bases from J, with 13 bases between. The CDR3 loop is CAISDRVSSYEQYF. CDR3 DNA: TGTGCCATCAGTGACCGTGTTAGCAGTTACGAGCAGTACTTC.

This clonotype was counted ten times or more. This chain uses TRBV27 with TRBJ2-7, with 9 bases matching TRBD2. Per germline, CDR1 MNHEY and CDR2 SMNVEV (reference sequence). The CDR3 is 14 residues long. J lost 3 bases, V lost 3 bases, and 3 bases had no gene match. The CDR3 sequence is CASSFGSGSYEQYF. CDR3 bases: TGTGCCAGCAGTTTCGGTAGCGGGAGCTACGAGCAGTACTTC.

This clonotype was detected ten times or more. V and J are TRBV4-1 and TRBJ1-1; 8 positions match TRBD1. The CDR3 is made up of 15 amino acids. In germline, CDR1 is MGHRA, CDR2 YSYEKL. Germline trimming cut 2 bases from V and 0 bases from J; bases unmatched to any gene: 2. The CDR3 sequence: CASSQQGALNTEAFF. CDR3 DNA: TGCGCCAGCAGCCAACAGGGGGCCCTGAACACTGAAGCTTTCTTT.

V and J are TRBV12-3 or TRBV12-4 and TRBJ1-1; D ambiguous. V lost 5 bases to trimming and J lost 3 bases, with 16 bases between them. The CDR3 contains 15 residues. The CDR3 spells CASSPAGRAYTEAFF. The CDR3 bases are TGTGCCAGCAGTCCCGCCGGGAGGGCGTACACTGAAGCTTTCTTT.